The source of this T cell receptor (beta chain) is a study of CD8 T cells in Susac syndrome. For the study at large: Sequenced Susac syndrome patients included about six with active disease and 8 or 9 who were in remission. Study observations and caveats: Clonal expansion was present among Susac CD8+ cells. This expansion reached its peak in TEMRA cells and in active patients. Sixteen Susac-specific public clones were found in total CD8+ repertoires and five or six in CD8+ TEMRA repertoires.

cDNA came from about 0.5 to 1 ug RNA primed by random hexamers. TCRdb independently ran MiXCR on the immunoSEQ multiplex PCR reads; one entry per CDR3 protein. The sample lists around 130,000 distinct CDR3 sequences; 85% to 95% were seen once. For this clonotype: Its antigen is as yet unknown.

Germline V gene sequence: CDR1 SQVTM, CDR2 ANQGSEA. V was cut by 6 bases and J by 3 bases, with 8 bases left in between. This CDR3 has 11 residues. From blood CD8+ and CD4+ T cells, TCR beta sequences were generated. The sequencing input was CD8+ T cells from PBMCs. This clonotype was sampled from a human donor with Susac syndrome. The J gene is TRBJ1-2, the V gene TRBV29-1; unclear D gene. The chain's CDR3 is CSVPKDYGYTF. The DNA for the CDR3 is TGCAGCGTCCCGAAGGACTATGGCTACACCTTC.